In its sample, the clone carrying this T cell receptor beta chain was seen a few times. The antigen remains unidentified. This specimen comes from a study of T-cell reconstitution after alpha-beta-depleted transplantation in children. Study-wide results and limits: Most T-cell counts and diversity one year after the transplant came from T cells that were newly produced. Alpha-beta T cells about two months after transplant reportedly derived from several hundred expanded graft clones.

As it was prepared, the TCRbeta library received unique molecular identifiers. TCRdb reanalysed the PCR reads using MiXCR and keeps one entry per CDR3 protein. The sample lists fewer than 550,000 distinct CDR3 sequences, 10% to 12% occurring once. Germline V gene lookup returns CDR1 MNHEY and CDR2 SMNVEV (reference sequence). The CDR3 has 15 amino acids. J was trimmed by 3 bases and V by 2 bases; bases with no gene match: 2. V gene TRBV27 combines with J gene TRBJ2-1, with 9 bases identical to TRBD1. The sequencing used PBMCs, mostly from graft donor cells, collected 180 days after TCRalphabeta/CD19-depleted stem cell transplant. The clonotype was recovered from a female patient between 2 and 15 years old who had a stem cell transplant for aplastic anemia, so the T cells may come from the graft donor. In DNA form, the CDR3 reads TGTGCCAGCAGTTTAGGGGACAGGGACTACAATGAGCAGTTCTTC. It is translated as CASSLGDRDYNEQFF.